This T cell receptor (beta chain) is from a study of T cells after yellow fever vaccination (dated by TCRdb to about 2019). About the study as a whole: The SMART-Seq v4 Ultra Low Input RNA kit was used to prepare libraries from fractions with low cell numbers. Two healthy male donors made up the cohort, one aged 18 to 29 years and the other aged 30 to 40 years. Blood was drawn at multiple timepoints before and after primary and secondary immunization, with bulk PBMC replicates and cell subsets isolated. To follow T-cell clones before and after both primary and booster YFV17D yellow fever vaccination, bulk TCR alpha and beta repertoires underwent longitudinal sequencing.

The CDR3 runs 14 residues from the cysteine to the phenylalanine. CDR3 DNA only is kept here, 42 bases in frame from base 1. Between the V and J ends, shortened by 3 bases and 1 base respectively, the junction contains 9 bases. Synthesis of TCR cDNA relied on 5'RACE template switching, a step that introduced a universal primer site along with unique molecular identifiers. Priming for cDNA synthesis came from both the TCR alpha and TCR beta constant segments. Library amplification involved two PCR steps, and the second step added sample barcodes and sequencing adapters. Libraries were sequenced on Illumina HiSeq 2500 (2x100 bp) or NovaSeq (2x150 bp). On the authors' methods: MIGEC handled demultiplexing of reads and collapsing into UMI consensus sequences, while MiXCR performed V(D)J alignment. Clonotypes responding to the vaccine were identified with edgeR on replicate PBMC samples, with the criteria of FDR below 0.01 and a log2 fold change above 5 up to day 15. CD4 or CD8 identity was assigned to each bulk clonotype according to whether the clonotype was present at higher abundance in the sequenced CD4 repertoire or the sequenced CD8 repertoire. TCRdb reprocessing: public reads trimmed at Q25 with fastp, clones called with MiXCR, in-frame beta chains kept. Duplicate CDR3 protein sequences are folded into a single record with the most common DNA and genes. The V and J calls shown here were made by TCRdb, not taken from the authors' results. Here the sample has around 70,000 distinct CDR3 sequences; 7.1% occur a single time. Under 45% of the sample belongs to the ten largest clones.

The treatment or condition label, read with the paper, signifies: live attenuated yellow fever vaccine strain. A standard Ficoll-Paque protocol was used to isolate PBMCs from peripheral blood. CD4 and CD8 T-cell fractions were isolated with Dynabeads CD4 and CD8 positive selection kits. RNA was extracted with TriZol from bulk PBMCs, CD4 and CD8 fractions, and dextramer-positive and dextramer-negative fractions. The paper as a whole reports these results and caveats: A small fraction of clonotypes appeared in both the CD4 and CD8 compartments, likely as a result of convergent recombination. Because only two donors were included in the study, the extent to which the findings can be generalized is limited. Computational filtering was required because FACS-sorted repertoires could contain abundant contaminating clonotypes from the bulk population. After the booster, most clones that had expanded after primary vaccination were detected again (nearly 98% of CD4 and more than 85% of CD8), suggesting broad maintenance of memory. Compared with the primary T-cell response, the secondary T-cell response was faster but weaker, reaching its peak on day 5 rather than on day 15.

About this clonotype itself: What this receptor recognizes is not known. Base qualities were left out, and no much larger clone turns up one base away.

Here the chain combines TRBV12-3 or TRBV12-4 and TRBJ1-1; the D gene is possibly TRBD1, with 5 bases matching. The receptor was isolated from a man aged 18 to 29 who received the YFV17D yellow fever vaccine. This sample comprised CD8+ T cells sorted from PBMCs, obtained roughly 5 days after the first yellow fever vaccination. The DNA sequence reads TGTGCCAGCAGTTTGGGGGACCCGAACACTGAAGCTTTCTTT. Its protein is CASSLGDPNTEAFF.